Presented here are 19 T cell receptor beta chains from one specimen sequenced in a study of blood T cell repertoires in COVID-19. The table came from immunoSEQ multiplex PCR; TCRdb's copy has only in-frame clones and leaves some out. Of 90,000 to 120,000 clones listed, approximately 85% were seen once; the top ten hold 4% to 5.5%. Sequencing used peripheral blood. These receptors came from a man aged 60 to 69 with acute or convalescent COVID-19.

This rearrangement joins TRBV25-1 to TRBJ1-1; D is ambiguous. Trimming cost V 6 bases and J 4 bases, with 15 bases left between them. CDR1 MGHDK and CDR2 SYGVNS come from the germline V gene. The CDR3 has 14 amino acids. In DNA form, the CDR3 reads TGTGCCAGCAGCCGCGGCCGTGGAGGCACTGAAGCTTTCTTT. This codes for CASSRGRGGTEAFF.

This rearrangement joins TRBV3-1 (or the pseudogene TRBV3-2) to TRBJ1-5, with 7 bases identical to TRBD1. The junction had 7 bases not matched to a gene; V was cut back by 5 bases and J by 6 bases. CDR1 is LGHDT and CDR2 is YNNKEL in the germline V gene (reference sequence). The CDR3 has 14 amino acids. This CDR3 is CASSRGDRVQPQHF. The CDR3 nucleotides read TGTGCCAGCAGCAGGGGAGACAGGGTTCAGCCCCAGCATTTT.

This chain joins TRBV24-1 and TRBJ1-4; D perhaps matches TRBD1 (6 bases). The CDR3 extends over 16 amino acids. Germline loops: CDR1 KGHDR, CDR2 SFDVKD. V was clipped by 4 bases and J by 3 bases, with 14 bases between them. The CDR3 DNA sequence: TGTGCCACCAGTGACCCCACAGGGCTGGCTAATGAAAAACTGTTTTTT. It specifies CATSDPTGLANEKLFF.

J is TRBJ2-3 and V is TRBV9, with 8 bases matching TRBD2. Trimming at V came to 0 bases and at J to 1 base, leaving 7 bases not matched to a gene. Germline loops: CDR1 SGDLS, CDR2 YYNGEE. This CDR3 is built from 17 residues. This CDR3 is CASSVATLTSGTDTQYF. The CDR3 DNA reads as TGTGCCAGCAGCGTAGCTACATTGACTAGCGGCACAGATACGCAGTATTTT. The entire variable domain, with the rest obtained from reference TRBV9 and TRBJ2-3, is as follows: DSGVTQTPKHLITATGQRVTLRCSPRSGDLSVYWYQQSLDQGLQFLIQYYNGEERAKGNILERFSAQQFPDLHSELNLSSLELGDSALYFCASSVATLTSGTDTQYFGPGTRLTVL.

Notes on this clone: Distinct nucleotide sequences in the sample also encode this CDR3. The chain carries TRBV5-1 and TRBJ2-3, with 8 bases identical to TRBD2. This CDR3 contains 15 residues. With 0 bases clipped from V and 2 bases from J, the junction kept 2 bases outside the gene matches. Germline V gene data show CDR1 as SGHRS and CDR2 as YFSETQ. In nucleotides, the CDR3 is TGCGCCAGCAGCTTGGGAGCGGGGGTCACAGATACGCAGTATTTT. Protein sequence: CASSLGAGVTDTQYF.

This clone was detected ten times or more. The chain has TRBV6-6 and TRBJ1-1; 9 bases are a match to TRBD1. The CDR3 covers 17 residues. The V and J ends lost 5 bases and 6 bases, in that order; junction bases with no gene match: 16. Germline loops: CDR1 MNHNY, CDR2 SVGAGI (reference sequence). The CDR3 is CASSRPPPGQGSPEAFF. As DNA, the CDR3 is TGTGCCAGCAGTCGCCCCCCTCCGGGACAGGGTAGTCCTGAAGCTTTCTTT.

This rearrangement joins TRBV7-2 to TRBJ1-1; D remains ambiguous. The CDR3 consists of 14 residues. The germline V gene encodes CDR1 SGHTA and CDR2 FQGNSA. The V and J ends lost 3 bases and 8 bases respectively, with 16 bases between them. In nucleotides, the CDR3 is TGTGCCAGCAGCTTGGGTCGGGGATATCTAGAAGCTTTCTTT. As protein: CASSLGRGYLEAFF.

The V call is TRBV21-1, the J call TRBJ2-2; the table's TRBD1 call for D was not verified on the DNA. TRBV21-1 is termed a pseudogene. The CDR3 sequence is 17 residues long. The CDR3 is CASSKDQTGIGTGELFF. CDR3 sequence (DNA): TGTGCCAGCAGCAAAGATCAAACAGGGATTGGGACCGGGGAGCTGTTTTTT.

V and J are TRBV28 and TRBJ2-7, with TRBD1 matching 7 bases. J gave up 2 bases and V 7 bases, and 5 bases lay outside the gene matches. The CDR3 totals 13 residues. Germline loops: CDR1 MDHEN, CDR2 SYDVKM. The CDR3 DNA reads as TGTGCCAGCATCCCAGGACAGGCCTACGAGCAGTACTTC. Its protein product is CASIPGQAYEQYF.

The chain employs TRBV7-3 and TRBJ2-5, with 7 bases lining up with TRBD2. The ends lost 5 bases at V and 7 bases at J; junction bases unmatched: 10. This CDR3 is 14 amino acids long. Looked up from germline, CDR1 is SGHTA and CDR2 is FQGTGA. CDR3: CASSPSRDYGTQYF. CDR3 bases: TGTGCCAGCAGCCCATCCCGGGACTATGGGACCCAGTACTTC. Together with reference TRBV7-3 and TRBJ2-5, the CDR3 gives the full variable domain: GAGVSQTPSNKVTEKGKYVELRCDPISGHTALYWYRQSLGQGPEFLIYFQGTGAADDSGLPNDRFFAVRPEGSVSTLKIQRTERGDSAVYLCASSPSRDYGTQYFGPGTRLLVL.

Regarding this clone: A junction boundary mismatches the germline segment, possibly from a read error. The chain carries TRBV7-7 and TRBJ2-2; D is perhaps TRBD2 (5 bases). This CDR3 spans 12 amino acids. Germline V gene data show CDR1 as SSHAT and CDR2 as FNYEAQ (reference sequence). CDR3 sequence reads: CASSPGAGELFF. CDR3 DNA sequence: TGTGCTAGCAGCCCCGGGGCCGGGGAGCTGTTTTTT.

The chain uses TRBV7-9 and TRBJ2-5; 8 bases align to TRBD1. Germline lookup yields CDR1 SEHNR and CDR2 FQNEAQ (reference sequence). CDR3 length equals 14 residues. V shed 5 bases, J shed 7 bases, and the junction held 9 bases outside the gene matches. The CDR3 reads CASSLEGTGGTQYF. The DNA of the CDR3 is TGTGCCAGCAGCCTCGAGGGGACAGGAGGGACCCAGTACTTC.

In DNA form, the CDR3 reads TGTGCCAGCAGGAACCGGGACAACTCCAATCAGCCCCAGCATTTT. Its translation: CASRNRDNSNQPQHF. The chain combines TRBV5-8 with TRBJ1-5, with D tentatively TRBD1 (6 bases). V lost 5 bases, J lost 3 bases, and 15 bases lay in between. The CDR3 is made up of 15 amino acids. CDR1 and CDR2 (germline): SGHTS, YDEGEE.

The V call is TRBV12-3 or TRBV12-4, the J call TRBJ1-1, with D tentatively TRBD1 (6 bases). Trimming took 4 bases from V and 7 from J, leaving 13 bases between them. The CDR3 consists of 13 residues. The CDR3 DNA sequence: TGTGCCAGCAGTTGGGGGCAGGGGTTTGAAGCTTTCTTT. As protein: CASSWGQGFEAFF.

The V and J genes are TRBV7-2 and TRBJ2-1, with 9 bases identical to TRBD1. The length of the CDR3 is 17 residues. The J segment lost 8 bases and the V segment lost 1 base, leaving 12 bases of the junction unmatched. Per the germline V gene, CDR1 is SGHTA and CDR2 is FQGNSA. DNA of the CDR3: TGTGCCAGCAGCTTAGTTCCTCACAGGGGGCAGAGTGATGAGCAGTTCTTC. Its protein is CASSLVPHRGQSDEQFF.

V gene TRBV11-2 combines with J gene TRBJ1-1; tentatively, D is TRBD1 (6 bases). CDR3 length: 15 amino acids. CDR1 and CDR2 from the germline V gene are SGHAT and FQNNGV. Trimming took 4 bases from V and 2 from J, leaving 14 bases between them. CDR3 coding DNA: TGTGCCAGCAGCTCAGGGGCCACACTTAACACTGAAGCTTTCTTT. Protein product: CASSSGATLNTEAFF.

The genes are TRBV5-8 and TRBJ1-4, with 9 bases that match TRBD1. This CDR3 contains 16 residues. Germline-derived CDR1 and CDR2 are SGHTS and YDEGEE. V lost 4 bases, J lost 7 bases, and 11 bases stayed unmatched. CDR3 region: CASSPLTGGGGEKLFF. The CDR3 DNA follows: TGTGCCAGCAGCCCACTTACAGGGGGCGGAGGTGAAAAACTGTTTTTT.

This clone has a handful of counts. The chain has TRBV2 and TRBJ2-3, with TRBD2 matching over 8 bases. The trim removed 5 bases at V and 0 bases at J, leaving 4 bases unmatched. Per germline, CDR1 SNHLY and CDR2 FYNNEI. This CDR3 is 15 amino acids long. The CDR3 DNA sequence: TGTGCCAGCAGTCCCGGGGGGGCTAGCACAGATACGCAGTATTTT. It specifies CASSPGGASTDTQYF.

The chain is built from TRBV7-2 and TRBJ2-3; D might be TRBD1 (7 bases). Germline loops: CDR1 SGHTA, CDR2 FQGNSA. The CDR3 covers 15 residues. V was shortened by 4 bases and J by 6 bases, with 17 bases between the two germline ends. The CDR3 region is CASSSNRGLWDTQYF. The CDR3 DNA follows: TGTGCCAGCAGCTCCAACAGGGGACTGTGGGATACGCAGTATTTT.